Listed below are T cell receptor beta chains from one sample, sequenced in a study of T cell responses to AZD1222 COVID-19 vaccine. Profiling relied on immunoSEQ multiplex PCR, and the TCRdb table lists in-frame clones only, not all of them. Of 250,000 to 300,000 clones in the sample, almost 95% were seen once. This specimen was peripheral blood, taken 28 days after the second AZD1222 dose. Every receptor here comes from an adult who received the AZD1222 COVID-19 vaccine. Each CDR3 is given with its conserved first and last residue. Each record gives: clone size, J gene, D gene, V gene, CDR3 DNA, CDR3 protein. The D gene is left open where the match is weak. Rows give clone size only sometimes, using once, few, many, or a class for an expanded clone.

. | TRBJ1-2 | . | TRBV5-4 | TGTGCCAGCAGCTTCATACAGGGTTTAGGCTACACCTTC | CASSFIQGLGYTF
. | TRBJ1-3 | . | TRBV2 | TGTGCCAGCAGTGTGGACTCTGGAAACACCATATATTTT | CASSVDSGNTIYF
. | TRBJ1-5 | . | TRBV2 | TGTGCCAGCAGAGATCAGGGTGTAGGCAATCAGCCCCAGCATTTT | CASRDQGVGNQPQHF
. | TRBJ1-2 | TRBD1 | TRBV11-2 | TGTGCCAGCAGCTCAATTTCCGGGACAGACTATGGCTACACCTTC | CASSSISGTDYGYTF
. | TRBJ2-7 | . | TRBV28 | TGTGCCAGCAGCTCTACCGGGACGGAACCCTACGAGCAGTACTTC | CASSSTGTEPYEQYF
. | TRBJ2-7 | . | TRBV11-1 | TGTGCCAGCAGCTTAGGTGGCACCGCCTACGAGCAGTACTTC | CASSLGGTAYEQYF
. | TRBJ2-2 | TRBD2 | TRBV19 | TGTGCCAGTAGCAACGGGGGGTGGAGCGGGGAGCTGTTTTTT | CASSNGGWSGELFF
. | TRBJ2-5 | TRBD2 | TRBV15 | TGTGCCACCAGCAGAGGCGGCCGGGGGGGCGATGAGACCCAGTACTTC | CATSRGGRGGDETQYF
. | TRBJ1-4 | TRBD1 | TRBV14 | TGTGCCAGCAGCCGCCTAAAGACAGGGTTTGAAAAACTGTTTTTT | CASSRLKTGFEKLFF
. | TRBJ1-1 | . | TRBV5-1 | TGCGCCAGCAGCGAGTCGATGAACACTGAAGCTTTCTTT | CASSESMNTEAFF
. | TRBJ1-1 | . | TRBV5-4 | TGTGCCAGCAGGTTAGCAAGGAACACTGAAGCTTTCTTT | CASRLARNTEAFF
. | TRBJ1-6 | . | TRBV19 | TGTGCCAGTAGTATCCAGGAAGCACCCCTCCACTTT | CASSIQEAPLHF
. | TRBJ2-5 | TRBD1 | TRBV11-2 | TGTGCCAGCAGTTTACAGGGGGTAAAGGAGACCCAGTACTTC | CASSLQGVKETQYF
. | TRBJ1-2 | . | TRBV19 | TGTGCCAGTAAAGGAGGTTTCTATGGCTACACCTTC | CASKGGFYGYTF
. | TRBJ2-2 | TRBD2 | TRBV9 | TGTGCCAGCAGCGCCACGGCGGGAGGGCCCAGAACCGGGGAGCTGTTTTTT | CASSATAGGPRTGELFF
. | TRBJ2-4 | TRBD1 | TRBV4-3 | TGCGCCAGCAGCCAAGATCCCCAGGGGGCGGGATGGGCCAAAAACATTCAGTACTTC | CASSQDPQGAGWAKNIQYF
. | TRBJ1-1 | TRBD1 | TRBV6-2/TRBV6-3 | TGTGCCAGCAGTTACACGATTCGACAGGGCGCGAACACTGAAGCTTTCTTT | CASSYTIRQGANTEAFF
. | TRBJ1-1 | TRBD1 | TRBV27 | TGTGCCAGCAGTTTGAACAGGGGGAACACTGAAGCTTTCTTT | CASSLNRGNTEAFF
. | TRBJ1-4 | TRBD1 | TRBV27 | TGTGCCAGCAGGTACGCTAGGCGAGGGGGCATGAATGAAAAACTGTTTTTT | CASRYARRGGMNEKLFF
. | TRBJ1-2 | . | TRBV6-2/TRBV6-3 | TGTGCCAGCAGTTACTCTGGTCAAAACTATGGCTACACCTTC | CASSYSGQNYGYTF
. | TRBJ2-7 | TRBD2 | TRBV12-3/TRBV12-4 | TGTGCCAGCCGCGGGGGGGCGCGGGAGCAGTACTTC | CASRGGAREQYF
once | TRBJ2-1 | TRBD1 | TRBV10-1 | TGCGCCAGCAGAGGATCGGGACAGGAGACCTACAATGAGCAGTTCTTC | CASRGSGQETYNEQFF
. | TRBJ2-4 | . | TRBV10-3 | TGTGCCATCAGTGAGTGGGCCCCCGCGGTCCTGGGAAACATTCAGTACTTC | CAISEWAPAVLGNIQYF
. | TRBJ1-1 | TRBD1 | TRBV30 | TGTGCCTGGTCAGGGGGAAAAGAAGCTTTCTTT | CAWSGGKEAFF
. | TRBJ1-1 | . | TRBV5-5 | TGTGCCAGCAGCTTTGGGGGGGAGGCTGAAGCTTTCTTT | CASSFGGEAEAFF
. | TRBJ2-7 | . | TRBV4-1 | TGCGCCAGCAGCCCGAGGCAGCAAAACTTTGGAAACGAGCAGTACTTC | CASSPRQQNFGNEQYF
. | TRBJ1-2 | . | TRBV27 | TGTGCCAGCAGTTTGGTCGGGGCTTATGGCTACACCTTC | CASSLVGAYGYTF
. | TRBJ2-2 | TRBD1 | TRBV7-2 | TGTGCCAGCAGCTTAGCGCCGGGACAGATCGCCGGGGAGCTGTTTTTT | CASSLAPGQIAGELFF
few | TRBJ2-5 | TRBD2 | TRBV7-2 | TGTGCCAGCAGCCAGGGACTAGCGGGAGTTGAGACCCAGTACTTC | CASSQGLAGVETQYF
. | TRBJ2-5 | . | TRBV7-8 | TGTGCCAGCAGCTTACGAGGTCAAGAGACCCAGTACTTC | CASSLRGQETQYF
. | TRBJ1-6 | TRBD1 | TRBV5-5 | TGTGCCAGCAGCCGTCCCGGGACAGGGTCGAATTCACCCCTCCACTTT | CASSRPGTGSNSPLHF
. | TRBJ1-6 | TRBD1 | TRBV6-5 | TGTGCCAGCAGTTACGACAGGGGGCTACGTTCACCCCTCCACTTT | CASSYDRGLRSPLHF
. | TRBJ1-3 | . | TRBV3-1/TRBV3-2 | TGTGCCAGCAGTAACAGCGCGGGACTGAGCTCTGGAAACACCATATATTTT | CASSNSAGLSSGNTIYF
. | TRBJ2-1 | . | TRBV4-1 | TGCGCCAGCAGCCTAGAGGGTGAGCAGTTCTTC | CASSLEGEQFF
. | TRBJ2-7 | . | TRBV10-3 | TGTGCCATCAGTGGGACAAGTAGATACGAGCAGTACTTC | CAISGTSRYEQYF
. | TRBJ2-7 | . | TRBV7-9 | TGTGCCAGCAGCTTAGGGACCCCCGTAACCTACGAGCAGTACTTC | CASSLGTPVTYEQYF
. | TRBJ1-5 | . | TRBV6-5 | TGTGCCAGCAGTAGGGCCCATAGCAATCAGCCCCAGCATTTT | CASSRAHSNQPQHF
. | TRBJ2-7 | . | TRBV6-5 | TGTGCCAGCAGTTACTCGGGGGCTTTCGACGAGCAGTACTTC | CASSYSGAFDEQYF
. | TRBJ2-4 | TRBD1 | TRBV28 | TGTGCCAGCGGGCCGGGACAGGGGGCGAGCCCAGCCAAAAACATTCAGTACTTC | CASGPGQGASPAKNIQYF
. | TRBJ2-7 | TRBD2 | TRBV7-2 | TGTGCCAGCAGCTCCTCCGGGACTAGCCCTTCGAAGCAGTACTTC | CASSSSGTSPSKQYF
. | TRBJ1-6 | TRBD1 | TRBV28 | TGTGCCAGCACCGTGAGACAGGGGGATTTCTATAATTCACCCCTCCACTTT | CASTVRQGDFYNSPLHF
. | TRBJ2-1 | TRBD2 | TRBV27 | TGTGCCAGCACCGTAGCGGGAGGGGATGAGCAGTTCTTC | CASTVAGGDEQFF
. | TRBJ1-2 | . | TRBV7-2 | TGTGCCAGCAGCCGGAAACCTAATAACTATGGCTACACCTTC | CASSRKPNNYGYTF